Below, 30 T cell receptor beta chains from the same sample are listed, as sequenced in a study of blood T cells in healthy people across ages (dated by TCRdb to 2014 to 2015). Receptor amplification or capture employed 5' RACE. Sequencing instrument: Illumina HiSeq 2500. A second PCR of roughly 7 to 11 cycles was run with a J-beta primer mix and a sample-barcoded 5' primer. TCRdb handled the public reads itself, with Q25 trimming in fastp and clone calling in MiXCR, and kept productive beta chains. Rows with a matching CDR3 protein are joined into one entry that keeps the most common DNA and genes. The sample records 760,000 or so distinct CDR3 sequences, around 25% of which are singletons. The ten largest clones represent under 10% of the sample. These same data were also listed under a study on T cells of mothers and their children.

Sequencing was carried out using blood. The origin of the receptors is a boy between 5 and 17 years old in good health.

Only a few counts were recorded for this clonotype. The chain carries TRBV29-1 and TRBJ2-5; 8 bases fit TRBD1. This CDR3 has 15 amino acids. V dropped 8 bases and J dropped 5; count of bases not matched to a gene: 16. The V gene's germline CDR1 is SQVTM and CDR2 ANQGSEA. The chain's CDR3 is CSSLSDRVSPETQYF. For the CDR3, the DNA is TGCAGCTCCCTTTCGGACAGGGTATCTCCCGAGACCCAGTACTTC.

The V gene is TRBV5-1, the J gene TRBJ2-5; D uncertain. This CDR3 contains 13 residues. V lost 5 bases and J lost 5, with 13 bases in between. The germline V gene has CDR1 SGHRS and CDR2 YFSETQ. The DNA of the CDR3 is TGCGCCAGCAGATTAATCTCGAAGGAGACCCAGTACTTC. Translated, it gives CASRLISKETQYF.

The rearrangement uses TRBV4-1 and TRBJ2-1, with D possibly TRBD1 on 5 matching bases. In germline, CDR1 is MGHRA, CDR2 YSYEKL. This CDR3 comprises 17 residues. Trimming shortened V by 1 base and J by 1 base, and 14 bases separated the two germline ends. This CDR3 is CASSQGLGASSYNEQFF. CDR3 DNA sequence: TGCGCCAGCAGCCAAGGCTTAGGGGCCTCGTCCTACAATGAGCAGTTCTTC.

The CDR3 protein is CASSRNRETQFF. The CDR3 bases are TGTGCCAGTAGTAGGAACCGGGAGACCCAGTTCTTC. The V and J genes are TRBV19 and TRBJ2-5, with a possible D match to TRBD2 (6 bases). The J call may be wrong; the DNA end is better matched by TRBJ2-1. The CDR3 covers 12 residues. In germline, CDR1 is LNHDA, CDR2 SQIVND (reference sequence).

V usage is TRBV29-1 and J usage is TRBJ1-2; TRBD1 is a possible D gene (5 bases). The CDR3 is made up of 14 amino acids. Germline assignment: CDR1 SQVTM and CDR2 ANQGSEA. Trimming stripped 6 bases from V and 4 bases from J, with 18 bases between. The CDR3 loop reads CSVGHGAAGYGYTF. The CDR3 DNA sequence: TGCAGCGTGGGGCATGGGGCCGCTGGCTATGGCTACACCTTC.

This clonotype was seen just once. The rearrangement joins TRBV2 to TRBJ2-3; unclear D gene. From germline, CDR1 is SNHLY and CDR2 FYNNEI. V lost 2 bases to trimming and J lost 0 bases, with 12 bases between them. The CDR3 is 16 amino acids. In nucleotides, the CDR3 is TGTGCCAGCAGTGAACTGGGCGTTTTTAGCACAGATACGCAGTATTTT. It encodes CASSELGVFSTDTQYF.

In the case of this clonotype: Here the CDR3 omits its conserved ending phenylalanine or tryptophan, so a read error is the likely source. Here the CDR3 reads CASSLGGAGQPQHL. The CDR3 bases are TGTGCCAGCAGTTTAGGGGGGGCTGGTCAGCCCCAGCATCTT. The chain links TRBV27 to TRBJ1-5, with D perhaps TRBD1 (6 bases). Germline V gene lookup returns CDR1 MNHEY and CDR2 SMNVEV (reference sequence). V lost 2 bases to trimming and J lost 6 bases, with 11 bases between them. This CDR3 comprises 14 residues.

This clonotype was counted a few times. The chain employs TRBV5-1 and TRBJ2-7; possible D gene TRBD1, 6 bases. Germline CDR1 SGHRS, CDR2 YFSETQ. Trimming removed 3 bases at V and 6 bases at J, with 10 bases between. This CDR3 region has 12 residues. CDR3 sequence reads: CASSSQGVEQYF. Written as DNA, the CDR3 is TGCGCCAGCAGCTCACAGGGAGTCGAGCAGTACTTC.

This clonotype was seen only a few times. Germline is not matched at one junction end, which may reflect a read error. The chain couples TRBV29-1 to TRBJ1-3; 9 bases line up with TRBD1. This CDR3 is built from 15 residues. Germline-derived CDR1 and CDR2 are SQVTM and ANQGSEA. CDR3 bases: TGCAGCGTGCACACAGGGGGCGTTCTCGGAAGCACCATATATTTT. Translated, it gives CSVHTGGVLGSTIYF.

This clonotype showed up just a few times. The chain links TRBV24-1 to TRBJ2-3; no clear D. V gave up 0 bases and J gave up 1 base, with 10 bases separating them. The CDR3 covers 16 residues. CDR1 and CDR2 (germline): KGHDR, SFDVKD. In DNA, the CDR3 is TGTGCCACCAGTGATTTGTCAGGCCCCGGCACAGATACGCAGTATTTT. Its protein product is CATSDLSGPGTDTQYF.

Worth noting for this clonotype: The junction and the germline gene differ at one end; a read error may be behind it. The V call is TRBV3-1, the J call TRBJ1-4; TRBD1 is a possible D gene (5 bases). Looked up from germline, CDR1 is LGHDT and CDR2 is YNNKEL (reference sequence). This CDR3 comprises 15 residues. CDR3 nucleotides: TGTACCAGCAGGGTATCAGGAGCAACTAATGAAAAACTGTTTTTT. Its protein product is CTSRVSGATNEKLFF.

This clonotype showed up just a few times. This chain links TRBV25-1 with TRBJ2-7; 10 bases are shared with TRBD2. The V gene end was trimmed by 6 bases and the J gene end by 3 bases; junction bases not matched to a gene: 2. Germline CDR1 reads MGHDK; CDR2 reads SYGVNS. The CDR3 runs to 13 residues. DNA for the CDR3: TGTGCCAGCAGATCTAGCGGGAGCTACGAGCAGTACTTC. It yields the protein CASRSSGSYEQYF.

This clonotype was found a few times. The chain is built from TRBV29-1 and TRBJ2-7; 11 bases line up with TRBD2. Germline values: CDR1 SQVTM, CDR2 ANQGSEA. This CDR3 is built from 14 residues. The trim removed 7 bases at V and 7 bases at J, leaving 12 bases unmatched. This CDR3 is CSAQIAGGPGEQYF. The CDR3 bases are TGCAGCGCCCAGATAGCGGGAGGGCCGGGAGAGCAGTACTTC.

This clonotype was detected ten times or more. The J gene is TRBJ1-2, the V gene TRBV6-2 or TRBV6-3, with D unclear. V gave up 6 bases and J gave up 0 bases, with 5 bases separating them. The CDR3 loop spans 12 amino acids. Germline V gene lookup returns CDR1 MNHEY and CDR2 SVGEGT. CDR3 in DNA: TGTGCCAGCAGGGGCGCTAACTATGGCTACACCTTC. As protein: CASRGANYGYTF.

The gene calls are TRBV7-8 and TRBJ1-4; D gene ambiguous. The CDR3 runs 13 residues. Germline V lookup: CDR1 SGHVS, CDR2 FQNEAQ. The V gene lost 4 bases and the J gene lost 8 bases, with 11 bases spanning the gap. The CDR3 sequence is CASSSRAREKLFF. The CDR3 DNA reads TGTGCCAGCAGCTCCCGGGCTAGAGAAAAACTGTTTTTT.

The chain recombines TRBV4-3 with TRBJ2-3; possibly TRBD1 for D (5 bases). The CDR3 runs 15 residues. Trimming removed 1 base at V and 4 bases at J, with 12 bases between. CDR1 and CDR2 from the germline V gene are LGHNA and YSLEER. For the CDR3, the DNA is TGCGCCAGCAGCCAAGGGCAGGGTAGAGCAGATACGCAGTATTTT. Amino acids: CASSQGQGRADTQYF.

This clonotype has a handful of counts. J is TRBJ2-7 and V is TRBV29-1; 7 bases agree with TRBD2. J gave up 5 bases and V 3 bases, and 4 bases lay outside the gene matches. CDR3 size: 12 residues. Germline CDR1 is SQVTM and CDR2 is ANQGSEA. CDR3 sequence (DNA): TGCAGCGTTGATACGGGAGGCGACGAGCAGTACTTC. Its translation is CSVDTGGDEQYF.

This clonotype occurred a few times. This rearrangement joins TRBV29-1 to TRBJ1-2; D is unresolved. Germline CDR1 SQVTM, CDR2 ANQGSEA. The ends were cut back, 2 bases at V and 0 bases at J, with 10 bases in the middle. CDR3 length: 14 amino acids. CDR3 sequence (DNA): TGCAGCGTTGAACAAACCGACACTAACTATGGCTACACCTTC. It translates to CSVEQTDTNYGYTF.

The chain combines TRBV12-3 or TRBV12-4 with TRBJ1-1; D remains unclear. Trimming stripped 6 bases from V and 6 bases from J, with 17 bases between. The CDR3 is 14 residues long. This CDR3 is CASSLITKEPEAFF. The CDR3 DNA sequence: TGTGCCAGCAGCCTCATTACTAAAGAACCTGAAGCTTTCTTT.

The chain joins TRBV29-1 to TRBJ2-3; tentative D call: TRBD2 (6 bases). V gave up 4 bases and J gave up 1 base, with 9 bases separating them. The CDR3 is made up of 13 amino acids. In germline, CDR1 is SQVTM, CDR2 ANQGSEA. CDR3 in DNA: TGCAGCGTTGCTGGCGGGGGCACAGATACGCAGTATTTT. It is translated as CSVAGGGTDTQYF.

The J gene is TRBJ1-5, the V gene TRBV3-1, with a tentative D call TRBD1 (6 bases). The germline CDR1 and CDR2 sequences are LGHDT and YNNKEL (reference sequence). V lost 3 bases and J lost 1, with 7 bases in between. CDR3 length equals 14 residues. This chain's CDR3 is CASSHTGSNQPQHF. The CDR3 coding sequence is TGTGCCAGCAGCCATACAGGGAGCAATCAGCCCCAGCATTTT.

The V and J genes are TRBV6-2 or TRBV6-3 and TRBJ2-7; 11 bases map to TRBD1. The germline gives CDR1 MNHEY, CDR2 SVGEGT. The CDR3 contains 14 residues. V was pared by 5 bases and J by 6 bases, with 6 bases of the junction left unmatched. In nucleotides, the CDR3 is TGTGCCAGCAGTGCCGGGACAGGGGGTTTCGAGCAGTACTTC. This codes for CASSAGTGGFEQYF.

The chain carries TRBV11-2 and TRBJ2-3; TRBD2 aligns across 8 bases. This CDR3 has 13 residues. V dropped 5 bases and J dropped 8; count of bases not matched to a gene: 6. Germline V gives CDR1 SGHAT, CDR2 FQNNGV. The CDR3 DNA sequence: TGTGCCAGCAGCGACGTAGCGGGACCTACGCAGTATTTT. It encodes CASSDVAGPTQYF.

In its sample, this clonotype was seen a few times. Sequence at one end of the junction differs from germline and may be a read error. V is TRBV29-1 and J is TRBJ1-1; D uncertain. Germline CDR1 is SQVTM and CDR2 is ANQGSEA. There are 11 residues in the CDR3. CDR3 bases: TGCGGCGTGGCGCAAGGAGAAGAAGCTTTCTTT. It translates to CGVAQGEEAFF.

This clonotype was seen a few times. The junction differs from germline at one of its ends, possibly a read error. This chain connects TRBV20-1 to TRBJ2-5; D gene unclear. Germline assignment: CDR1 DFQATT and CDR2 SNEGSKA (reference sequence). The CDR3 has 13 amino acids. The DNA for the CDR3 is TGCAGTGCTAGAGAGCCCCCAAAAGAGACCCAATACTTC. Translation: CSAREPPKETQYF.

The chain recombines TRBV5-1 with TRBJ2-5; TRBD2 might be the D (7 bases). V lost 4 bases and J lost 5, with 18 bases in between. CDR3 length equals 15 residues. Germline V gene lookup returns CDR1 SGHRS and CDR2 YFSETQ. The CDR3 region is CASSTIGGGSETQYF. The DNA for the CDR3 is TGCGCCAGCAGCACCATAGGCGGGGGCTCCGAGACCCAGTACTTC.

A few counts support this clonotype. The V call is TRBV29-1, the J call TRBJ2-5, with D tentatively TRBD2 (6 bases). The J call is in doubt because the DNA end fits TRBJ2-1 better. The CDR3 consists of 13 residues. The germline V gene has CDR1 SQVTM and CDR2 ANQGSEA. The CDR3 DNA reads TGCAGCGTTGATGGGACTGTCATCAATGAGCAGTTCTTC. Protein product: CSVDGTVINEQFF.

The table lists this clonotype with a few counts. The gene calls are TRBV6-1 and TRBJ2-1, with 8 bases that match TRBD1. CDR3 length equals 15 residues. Unmatched junction bases numbered 4, after V lost 4 bases and J lost 2 bases. The germline V gene has CDR1 MNHNS and CDR2 SASEGT. In nucleotides, the CDR3 is TGTGCCAGCAGTGGACCGGGACAGGCCTACAATGAGCAGTTCTTC. This sequence encodes CASSGPGQAYNEQFF.

The sample holds a few counts of this clonotype. The chain has TRBV12-3 or TRBV12-4 and TRBJ1-4; D is perhaps TRBD1 (6 bases). Trimming shortened V by 6 bases and J by 7 bases, and 18 bases separated the two germline ends. There are 15 residues in the CDR3. CDR3: CASSPWVGGREKLFF. The CDR3 DNA reads as TGTGCCAGCAGCCCTTGGGTCGGGGGCCGTGAAAAACTGTTTTTT.

This clonotype was counted only a few times. In DNA, the CDR3 is TGCAGCGTTGGTTCACAGGGGTCGGGAGAGACCCAGTACTTC. Encoded protein: CSVGSQGSGETQYF. The rearrangement uses TRBV29-1 and TRBJ2-5, with 7 bases fitting TRBD1. The CDR3 runs 14 residues. CDR1 is SQVTM, CDR2 ANQGSEA, per germline. The J segment lost 4 bases and the V segment lost 4 bases, leaving 9 bases of the junction unmatched.